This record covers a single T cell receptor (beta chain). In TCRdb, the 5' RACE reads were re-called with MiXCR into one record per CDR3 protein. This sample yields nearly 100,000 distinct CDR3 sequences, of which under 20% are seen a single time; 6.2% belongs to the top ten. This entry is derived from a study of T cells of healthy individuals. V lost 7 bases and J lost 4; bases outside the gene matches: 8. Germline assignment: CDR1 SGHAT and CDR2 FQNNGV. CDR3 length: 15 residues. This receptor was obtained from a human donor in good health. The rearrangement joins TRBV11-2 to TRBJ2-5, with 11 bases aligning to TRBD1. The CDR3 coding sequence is TGTGCCAGCACCTCACTAGGGACAGGGGGAGAGACCCAGTACTTC. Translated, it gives CASTSLGTGGETQYF.